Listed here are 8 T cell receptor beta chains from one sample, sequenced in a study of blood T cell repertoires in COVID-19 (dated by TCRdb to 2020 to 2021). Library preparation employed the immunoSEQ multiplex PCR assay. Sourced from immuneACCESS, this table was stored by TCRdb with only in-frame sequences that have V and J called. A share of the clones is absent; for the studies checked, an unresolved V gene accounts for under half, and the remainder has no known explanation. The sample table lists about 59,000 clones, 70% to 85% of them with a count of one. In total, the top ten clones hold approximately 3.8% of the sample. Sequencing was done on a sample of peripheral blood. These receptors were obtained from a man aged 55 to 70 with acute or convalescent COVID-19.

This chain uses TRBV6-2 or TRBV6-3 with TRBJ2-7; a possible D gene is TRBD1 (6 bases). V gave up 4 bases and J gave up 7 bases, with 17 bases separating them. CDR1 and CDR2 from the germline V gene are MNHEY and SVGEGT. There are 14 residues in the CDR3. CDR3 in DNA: TGTGCCAGCAGTTTATCAGGGGCCGCGGAGGAGCAGTACTTC. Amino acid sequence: CASSLSGAAEEQYF.

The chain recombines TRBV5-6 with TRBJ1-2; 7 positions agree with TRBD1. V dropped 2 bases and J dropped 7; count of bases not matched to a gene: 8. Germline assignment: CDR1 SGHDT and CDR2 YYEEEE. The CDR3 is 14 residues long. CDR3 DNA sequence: TGTGCCAGCAGCTTTCTGGACAGGAGGGGTGGCTACACCTTC. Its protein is CASSFLDRRGGYTF.

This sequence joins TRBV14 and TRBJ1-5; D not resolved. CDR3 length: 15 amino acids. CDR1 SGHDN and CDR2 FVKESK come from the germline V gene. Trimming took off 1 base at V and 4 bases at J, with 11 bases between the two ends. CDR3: CASSQVSQFNQPQHF. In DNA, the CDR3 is TGTGCCAGCAGCCAAGTGTCACAGTTTAATCAGCCCCAGCATTTT.

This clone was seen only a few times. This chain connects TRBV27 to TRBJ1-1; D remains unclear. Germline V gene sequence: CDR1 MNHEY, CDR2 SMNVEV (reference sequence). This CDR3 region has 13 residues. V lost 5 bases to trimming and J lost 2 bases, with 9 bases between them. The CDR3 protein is CASSQDGNTEAFF. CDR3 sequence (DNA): TGTGCCAGCAGTCAGGATGGAAACACTGAAGCTTTCTTT.

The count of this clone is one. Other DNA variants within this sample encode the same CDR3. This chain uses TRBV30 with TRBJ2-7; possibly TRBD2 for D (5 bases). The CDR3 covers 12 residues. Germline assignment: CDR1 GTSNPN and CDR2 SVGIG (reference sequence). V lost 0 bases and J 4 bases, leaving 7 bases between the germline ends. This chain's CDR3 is CAWSVLGYEQYF. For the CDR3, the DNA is TGTGCCTGGAGTGTACTAGGATACGAGCAGTACTTC.

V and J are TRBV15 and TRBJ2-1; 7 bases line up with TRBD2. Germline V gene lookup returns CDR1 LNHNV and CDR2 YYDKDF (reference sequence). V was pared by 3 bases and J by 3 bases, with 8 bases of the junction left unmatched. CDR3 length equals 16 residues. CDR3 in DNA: TGTGCCACCAGCAGCCCGGCGGGAGAGATCTACAATGAGCAGTTCTTC. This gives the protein CATSSPAGEIYNEQFF.

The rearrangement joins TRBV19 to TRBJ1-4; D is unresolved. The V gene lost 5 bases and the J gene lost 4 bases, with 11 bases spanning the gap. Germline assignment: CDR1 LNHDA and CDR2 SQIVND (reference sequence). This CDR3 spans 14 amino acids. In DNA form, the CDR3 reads TGTGCCAGTAGTCCACAGAGGGATAATGAAAAACTGTTTTTT. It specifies CASSPQRDNEKLFF. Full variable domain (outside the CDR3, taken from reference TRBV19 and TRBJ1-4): DGGITQSPKYLFRKEGQNVTLSCEQNLNHDAMYWYRQDPGQGLRLIYYSQIVNDFQKGDIAEGYSVSREKKESFPLTVTSAQKNPTAFYLCASSPQRDNEKLFFGSGTQLSVL.

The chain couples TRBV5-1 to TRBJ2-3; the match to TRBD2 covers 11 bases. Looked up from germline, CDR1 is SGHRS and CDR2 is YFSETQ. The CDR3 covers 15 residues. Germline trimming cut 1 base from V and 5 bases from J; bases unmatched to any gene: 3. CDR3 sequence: CASSLPLAGEDTQYF. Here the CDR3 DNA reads TGCGCCAGCAGCTTGCCACTAGCGGGAGAAGATACGCAGTATTTT. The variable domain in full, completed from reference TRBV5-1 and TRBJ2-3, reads KAGVTQTPRYLIKTRGQQVTLSCSPISGHRSVSWYQQTPGQGLQFLFEYFSETQRNKGNFPGRFSGRQFSNSRSEMNVSTLELGDSALYLCASSLPLAGEDTQYFGPGTRLTVL.